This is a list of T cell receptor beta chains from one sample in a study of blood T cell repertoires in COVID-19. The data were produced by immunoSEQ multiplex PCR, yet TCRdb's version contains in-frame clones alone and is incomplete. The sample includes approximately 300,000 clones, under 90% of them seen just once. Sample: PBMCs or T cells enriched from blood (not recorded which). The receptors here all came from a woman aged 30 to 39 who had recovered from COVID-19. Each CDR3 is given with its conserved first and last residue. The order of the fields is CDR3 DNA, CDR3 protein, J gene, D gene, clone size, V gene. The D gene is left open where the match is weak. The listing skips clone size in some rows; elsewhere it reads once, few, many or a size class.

cdr3_nt: TGTGCCAGCAGCTATGGTTTCGGACAGGGTGCGAATGAGCAGTTCTTC
cdr3_aa: CASSYGFGQGANEQFF
j_call: TRBJ2-1
d_call: TRBD1
clone_size: NA
v_call: TRBV5-6

cdr3_nt: TGTGCCAGCAGCGCGGGACAGGGAGACACTGAAGCTTTCTTT
cdr3_aa: CASSAGQGDTEAFF
j_call: TRBJ1-1
d_call: TRBD1
clone_size: NA
v_call: TRBV11-2

cdr3_nt: TGTGCCAGTAGACACGGACAGGGTGGTGAAGCTTTCTTT
cdr3_aa: CASRHGQGGEAFF
j_call: TRBJ1-1
d_call: TRBD1
clone_size: NA
v_call: TRBV19

cdr3_nt: TGTGCCAGCAGGGGCAGGGACCAAGAGACCCAGTACTTC
cdr3_aa: CASRGRDQETQYF
j_call: TRBJ2-5
d_call: NA
clone_size: NA
v_call: TRBV5-8

cdr3_nt: TGTGCCAGTAGTATAGCACCGGGGTACACTGAAGCTTTCTTT
cdr3_aa: CASSIAPGYTEAFF
j_call: TRBJ1-1
d_call: NA
clone_size: NA
v_call: TRBV19

cdr3_nt: TGCAGCGTTGAATCCGGGACAGGATTCTACGAGCAGTACTTC
cdr3_aa: CSVESGTGFYEQYF
j_call: TRBJ2-7
d_call: TRBD1
clone_size: once
v_call: TRBV29-1

cdr3_nt: TGTGCCAGCAGTTCTAGACAGGGGAGTGAAAAACTGTTTTTT
cdr3_aa: CASSSRQGSEKLFF
j_call: TRBJ1-4
d_call: TRBD1
clone_size: once
v_call: TRBV6-5

cdr3_nt: TGTGCCAGCGAGCTAGCGGGCCGGCGGTCGTCCGGGGAGCTGTTTTTT
cdr3_aa: CASELAGRRSSGELFF
j_call: TRBJ2-2
d_call: TRBD2
clone_size: NA
v_call: TRBV28

cdr3_nt: TGTGCCAGCAGTTTAAAGGGGCTAGGGGGTCGTACATCGCAGTATTTT
cdr3_aa: CASSLKGLGGRTSQYF
j_call: TRBJ2-3
d_call: NA
clone_size: NA
v_call: TRBV27

cdr3_nt: TGTGCCAGCTCACCACCAGACAGGGGGCAAGAGACCCAGTACTTC
cdr3_aa: CASSPPDRGQETQYF
j_call: TRBJ2-5
d_call: TRBD1
clone_size: NA
v_call: TRBV18

cdr3_nt: TGTGCCAGCAGTTTTATTAGGGGACTAGGCGGTAATGGGGATACGCAGTATTTT
cdr3_aa: CASSFIRGLGGNGDTQYF
j_call: TRBJ2-3
d_call: TRBD2
clone_size: NA
v_call: TRBV27

cdr3_nt: TGTGCCAGCAGCGGTTCGGGAGGGTCCACAGATACGCAGTATTTT
cdr3_aa: CASSGSGGSTDTQYF
j_call: TRBJ2-3
d_call: TRBD2
clone_size: NA
v_call: TRBV5-6

cdr3_nt: TGTGCCAGCAGACCCTTGGGCGGGAGAGGTGAGCAGTTCTTC
cdr3_aa: CASRPLGGRGEQFF
j_call: TRBJ2-1
d_call: TRBD2
clone_size: NA
v_call: TRBV11-3

cdr3_nt: TGTGCCAGCAGCACTAGCGGGAGGGCTAATGAGCAGTTCTTC
cdr3_aa: CASSTSGRANEQFF
j_call: TRBJ2-1
d_call: TRBD2
clone_size: NA
v_call: TRBV7-3

cdr3_nt: TGTGCCAGCAGTTTTTTTTTCGGGGCAGGGGGCGGTGAAAACCCAGAAGAGACCCAGTACTTC
cdr3_aa: CASSFFFGAGGGENPEETQYF
j_call: TRBJ2-5
d_call: TRBD1
clone_size: NA
v_call: TRBV28

cdr3_nt: TGTGCCAGCAGTGAATCTGTTGGACAGGGACTCTATGGCTACACCTTC
cdr3_aa: CASSESVGQGLYGYTF
j_call: TRBJ1-2
d_call: TRBD1
clone_size: NA
v_call: TRBV2

cdr3_nt: TGCAGTGCCAGTCGGGGTTCGCCTAGCAATCAGCCCCAGCATTTT
cdr3_aa: CSASRGSPSNQPQHF
j_call: TRBJ1-5
d_call: NA
clone_size: NA
v_call: TRBV20-1

cdr3_nt: TGTGCCAGCAGTTATCCTCGGACAGGGCCCAATCAGCCCCAGCATTTT
cdr3_aa: CASSYPRTGPNQPQHF
j_call: TRBJ1-5
d_call: TRBD1
clone_size: NA
v_call: TRBV6-5

cdr3_nt: TGTGCCAGCAGCCGACTTCCGACACAGGGTGGTGAGACCCAGTACTTC
cdr3_aa: CASSRLPTQGGETQYF
j_call: TRBJ2-5
d_call: NA
clone_size: NA
v_call: TRBV14

cdr3_nt: TGTGCCAGCAGCCCTAGCGGGCCGAGCTCCTACAATGAGCAGTTCTTC
cdr3_aa: CASSPSGPSSYNEQFF
j_call: TRBJ2-1
d_call: TRBD2
clone_size: NA
v_call: TRBV7-8

cdr3_nt: TGTGCCAGCAGTTACGTACCGGGACAGGGATTCCACGAGCAGTACTTC
cdr3_aa: CASSYVPGQGFHEQYF
j_call: TRBJ2-7
d_call: TRBD1
clone_size: NA
v_call: TRBV6-5